This section outlines one TCR beta chain sequence together with its context. TCRdb processed the 5' RACE reads anew with MiXCR; each CDR3 protein has one entry. The repertoire holds roughly 410,000 distinct CDR3 sequences, with approximately 24% as singletons. The data stem from a study of T-cell memory formation after mild COVID-19. Germline V CDR1 and CDR2: SGHRS, YFSETQ. The CDR3 totals 17 residues. V lost 4 bases, J lost 0 bases, and 12 bases stayed unmatched. This rearrangement joins TRBV5-1 to TRBJ1-1; 7 bases match TRBD1. Sequenced material: PBMCs or a T cell subset sorted from them (not recorded which). This TCR was sampled from an adult woman who had mild COVID-19 (a few samples of this study predate the infection). Cell type and time point are not known. The CDR3 coding sequence is TGCGCCAGCAGCAAACAACAGGGGCCCGAGGTGAACACTGAAGCTTTCTTT. Its translation is CASSKQQGPEVNTEAFF.